This is a list of T cell receptor beta chains from one sample in a study of OX40 agonist ivuxolimab in advanced cancers. Profiling relied on immunoSEQ multiplex PCR, and the TCRdb table lists in-frame clones only, not all of them. In the table there are some 33,000 clones, approximately 80% of which are singletons. Sample: CD4+ or CD8+ T cells sorted from blood, taken in a trial of the OX40 agonist ivuxolimab. Receptors originate from an adult with an advanced solid tumor such as melanoma, head and neck, liver or kidney cancer. The CDR3 runs from the conserved cysteine through the conserved F or W. The D gene is left open where the match is weak. Only part of the rows carry a size: once, few, many, or a class if the clone is expanded.

v_gene,d_gene,abundance,j_gene,CDR3nt,CDR3aa
TRBV6-1,TRBD1,few,TRBJ1-1,TGTGCCAGCAGTGCACAGGGGGCCACTGAAGCTTTCTTT,CASSAQGATEAFF
TRBV6-6,NA,medium-sized,TRBJ1-2,TGTGCCAGCAGTTACCAGCAGGGCAATGGCTACACCTTC,CASSYQQGNGYTF
TRBV28,NA,few,TRBJ1-6,TGTGCCAGCAGTGTGGGGGGACCCCTCCACTTT,CASSVGGPLHF
TRBV6-1,TRBD1,NA,TRBJ1-2,TGTGCCAGCAGTGAAGCGCGACAGGGGCACACCTTC,CASSEARQGHTF
TRBV28,TRBD1,NA,TRBJ2-1,TGTGCCAGCAGCGATAACAGGGGGCCAGGCAATGAGCAGTTCTTC,CASSDNRGPGNEQFF
TRBV28,NA,NA,TRBJ1-1,TGTGCCAGCGGCGACGGTGGGCTAAGGGCGGCGACTGAAGCTTTCTTT,CASGDGGLRAATEAFF
TRBV2,TRBD1,NA,TRBJ1-5,TGTGCCAGCAGTTTCCAGGGGGCGGGCAATCAGCCCCAGCATTTT,CASSFQGAGNQPQHF
TRBV7-2,NA,NA,TRBJ2-7,TGTGCCAGCAGCCAGGATTCCTACGAGCAGTACTTC,CASSQDSYEQYF
TRBV7-2,TRBD2,NA,TRBJ2-1,TGTGCCAGCAGCTTTGTTCTGCGGGAGGGTAATGAGCAGTTCTTC,CASSFVLREGNEQFF
TRBV9,NA,once,TRBJ1-6,TGTGCCAGCAGCGTCCCCAATTCACCCCTCCACTTT,CASSVPNSPLHF
TRBV27,NA,NA,TRBJ2-3,TGTGCCAGCAGCTCTGCCGGTTTTATCACGCAGTATTTT,CASSSAGFITQYF
TRBV7-8,NA,once,TRBJ1-2,TGTGCCAGCAGCTTAGCGGGACGCAGGAACTATGGCTACACCTTC,CASSLAGRRNYGYTF
TRBV2,NA,NA,TRBJ1-1,TGTGCCAGCAGTGAAGCGATGGCCAGGAGTGAAGCTTTCTTT,CASSEAMARSEAFF
TRBV2,TRBD1,once,TRBJ1-6,TGTGCCAGCAGCGCACAGGGGCGTAGTAATTCACCCCTCCACTTT,CASSAQGRSNSPLHF
TRBV1,NA,NA,TRBJ2-7,TGCACCAGCAGCCAATTACCGGGACAGGGATCCCACGAGCAGTACTTC,CTSSQLPGQGSHEQYF
TRBV6-6,NA,NA,TRBJ2-7,TGTGCCAGCAGGGGGGGCGGCATCTCCTACGAGCAGTACTTC,CASRGGGISYEQYF
TRBV7-9,NA,NA,TRBJ1-3,TGTGCCAGCAGCTTTTTCCCGGACGCACACTCTGGAAACACCATATATTTT,CASSFFPDAHSGNTIYF
TRBV6-5,NA,once,TRBJ1-1,TGTGCCATCAGTGTGGGGGTCAGGACTGAAGCTTTCTTT,CAISVGVRTEAFF
TRBV7-6,TRBD1,NA,TRBJ2-7,TGTGCCAGCAGCTTAGGACAGGGGATCTACGAGCAGTACTTC,CASSLGQGIYEQYF
TRBV5-1,NA,NA,TRBJ2-1,TGCGCCAGCACTTCCCCTCCGTTGAATGAGCAGTTCTTC,CASTSPPLNEQFF
TRBV5-1,NA,NA,TRBJ1-1,TGCGCCAGCAGCTTGGAAGGGAACACTGAAGCTTTCTTT,CASSLEGNTEAFF
TRBV2,NA,NA,TRBJ2-6,TGTGCCAGCAGTGAAATGGGGACCGGGGCCAACGTCCTGACTTTC,CASSEMGTGANVLTF
TRBV19,TRBD2,NA,TRBJ2-3,TGTGCCAGTAGTAAGCCTAGCGGTTCCACAGATACGCAGTATTTT,CASSKPSGSTDTQYF
TRBV9,TRBD2,once,TRBJ2-1,TGTGCCAGCAGCGCGACTAGCGGGGTCAAAGGTGAGCAGTTCTTC,CASSATSGVKGEQFF
TRBV5-5,TRBD1,once,TRBJ1-6,TGTGCCAGCAGCTCGAGACAGGGGGTGAACTCACCCCTCCACTTT,CASSSRQGVNSPLHF
TRBV7-8,NA,NA,TRBJ2-3,TGTGCCAGCAGCTTACGGGGGACAATGAGCACAGATACGCAGTATTTT,CASSLRGTMSTDTQYF
TRBV7-6,NA,NA,TRBJ1-3,TGTGCCAGCAGTTCTGGTCCGGGGGGCTCTGGAAACACCATATATTTT,CASSSGPGGSGNTIYF
TRBV15,NA,few,TRBJ1-1,TGTGCCACCAGCAGAGGGGGGGGAGTAACTGAAGCTTTCTTT,CATSRGGGVTEAFF
TRBV5-6,NA,medium-sized,TRBJ2-7,TGTGCCAGCACCGCGACTAGTCGCCGCGAGCAGTACTTC,CASTATSRREQYF
TRBV11-2,NA,NA,TRBJ1-1,TGTGCCAGCAGCTTCACCGGGGGGCGAACTGAAGCTTTCTTT,CASSFTGGRTEAFF
TRBV4-2,TRBD2,NA,TRBJ2-1,TGTGCCAGCAGCCCGGGACTAGCGGGGGGCAATGAGCAGTTCTTC,CASSPGLAGGNEQFF
TRBV9,NA,few,TRBJ2-2,TGTGCCAGCAGCGTCCTACCCGAGGGGACCGGGGAGCTGTTTTTT,CASSVLPEGTGELFF
TRBV5-1,NA,NA,TRBJ2-6,TGCGCCAGCAGCTTGGGGTCTGGGGCCAACGTCCTGACTTTC,CASSLGSGANVLTF
TRBV19,NA,NA,TRBJ1-1,TGTGCCAGTGAAAACAGGGAGAACACTGAAGCTTTCTTT,CASENRENTEAFF
TRBV29-1,TRBD1,NA,TRBJ1-2,TGCAGCGCAAAAGGGACAGTCTATGGCTACACCTTC,CSAKGTVYGYTF
TRBV25-1,NA,NA,TRBJ2-7,TGTGCCTCTCAGGGGCCGAGGAGCTCCTACGAGCAGTACTTC,CASQGPRSSYEQYF
TRBV13,TRBD2,NA,TRBJ2-1,TGTGCCAGCAGCTTAGGTGGCGGGAGGGCCGGTAATGAGCAGTTCTTC,CASSLGGGRAGNEQFF
TRBV21-1,NA,once,TRBJ1-4,TGTGCCAGCAGCACTCCCCAGGGTGAGATGGGGACTAATGAAAAACTGTTTTTT,CASSTPQGEMGTNEKLFF
TRBV30,TRBD1,NA,TRBJ1-4,TGTGCCTGGAGTCGGGACAGGGATGAAAAACTGTTTTTT,CAWSRDRDEKLFF
TRBV5-6,TRBD1,NA,TRBJ1-1,TGTGCCAGCAGCCTATTCCAGACAGGGGCGGGTACTGAAGCTTTCTTT,CASSLFQTGAGTEAFF
TRBV20-1,NA,once,TRBJ2-7,TGCAGTGCTAGGCCGGCCAACGAGCAGTACTTC,CSARPANEQYF
TRBV7-3,TRBD1,once,TRBJ2-1,TGTGCCAGCAGCTCCGGGACAGGGACTTACAATGAGCAGTTCTTC,CASSSGTGTYNEQFF
TRBV7-3,NA,NA,TRBJ2-3,TGTGCCAGCAGCTTAGGGACTAGCACAGATACGCAGTATTTT,CASSLGTSTDTQYF
TRBV28,NA,NA,TRBJ2-3,TGTGCCAGCACGGACCAGGGAGGATCAGATACGCAGTATTTT,CASTDQGGSDTQYF
TRBV10-2,NA,NA,TRBJ2-3,TGCGCCAGCAGACCGGGGTCTGGGGATACGCAGTATTTT,CASRPGSGDTQYF
TRBV11-2,NA,NA,TRBJ2-5,TGTGCCAGCAGCTTAGATGGGCGGAAAGAGACCCAGTACTTC,CASSLDGRKETQYF
TRBV19,TRBD1,NA,TRBJ1-1,TGTGCCAGTAGGACTCGACAGGGTGGGCCGGCTTTCTTT,CASRTRQGGPAFF
TRBV7-9,NA,NA,TRBJ2-5,TGTGCCAGCAGCTTAACGCAGGGTTGGGAGACCCAGTACTTC,CASSLTQGWETQYF
TRBV9,TRBD2,few,TRBJ2-3,TGTGCCAGCAGTCTAGCGGGGTTGACAGATACGCAGTATTTT,CASSLAGLTDTQYF
TRBV5-6,NA,NA,TRBJ2-3,TGTGCCAGCAGCTTGTTGGTCAGGGACACAGATACGCAGTATTTT,CASSLLVRDTDTQYF
TRBV11-2,TRBD2,NA,TRBJ2-1,TGTGCCAGCAGCCCAAGCGGGAAGAGCTCCTACAATGAGCAGTTCTTC,CASSPSGKSSYNEQFF
TRBV28,TRBD1,once,TRBJ1-1,TGTGCCAGCAGTCAAGGGACAGGGTACACTGAAGCTTTCTTT,CASSQGTGYTEAFF
TRBV6-5,NA,NA,TRBJ1-1,TGTGCCAGCAGTTACTCTGGCCCGGGAAACACTGAAGCTTTCTTT,CASSYSGPGNTEAFF